This TCR beta chain is from a study of regulatory dendritic cells for organ transplantation. Points from the study as a whole: Memory CD8+ T cells were the most oligoclonal; naive cells were highly diverse. Regulatory dendritic cells appeared to expand memory CD8+ clones less than mature ones.

Allogeneic regulatory or mature dendritic cells were co-cultured for approximately 5 days with CFSE-labeled sorted T cells at 1:10. FACS sorted CD4+ or CD8+ T cells into CD45RA+ naive and CD45RO+ memory. TCRdb's table, derived via immunoSEQ multiplex PCR, lists solely in-frame clones and lacks some. This table holds about 20,000 clones, 70% to 90% found once. Note on this clone: Its matching antigen is unknown.

This receptor was taken from a human donor in good health. Sequencing used naive CD4+ T cells from blood cultured with regulatory dendritic cells. As to subset: CD45RA+ naive T cells.

Here the CDR3 DNA reads TGTGCCAGCAGTTACTCTCAGGGTCTGGGGGTCTATGGCTACACCTTC. It encodes CASSYSQGLGVYGYTF. The rearrangement links TRBV6-5 to TRBJ1-2, with D tentatively TRBD1 (5 bases). V lost 0 bases and J lost 4, with 15 bases in between. The CDR3 consists of 16 residues. Germline assignment: CDR1 MNHEY and CDR2 SVGAGI.